The sequence of this T cell receptor beta chain was determined in a study of blood T cell repertoires in COVID-19. Study overall: There were acute and convalescent COVID-19 samples, and they came from the United States, Italy and Spain.

The CDR3 length is 16 residues. The ends were cut back, 0 bases at V and 1 base at J, with 9 bases in the middle. Germline assignment: CDR1 PRHDT and CDR2 FYEKMQ (reference sequence). How the authors handled the data: Amplified reference gene primers provided the basis for estimating nucleated cell counts. This table comes from immunoSEQ multiplex PCR, and its TCRdb copy is limited to in-frame clones, with some not included. V, J and clone size are taken as reported in that table, and D and trimming were inferred from the DNA itself. Of 150,000 or so clones in the sample, about 90% were seen once. The sequence came from an older woman with acute or convalescent COVID-19. Sequenced material: peripheral blood. V and J are TRBV13 and TRBJ2-2; TRBD1 might be the D (6 bases). In DNA, the CDR3 is TGTGCCAGCAGCTTAGGATGGGGGCAGAACACCGGGGAGCTGTTTTTT. This gives the protein CASSLGWGQNTGELFF.